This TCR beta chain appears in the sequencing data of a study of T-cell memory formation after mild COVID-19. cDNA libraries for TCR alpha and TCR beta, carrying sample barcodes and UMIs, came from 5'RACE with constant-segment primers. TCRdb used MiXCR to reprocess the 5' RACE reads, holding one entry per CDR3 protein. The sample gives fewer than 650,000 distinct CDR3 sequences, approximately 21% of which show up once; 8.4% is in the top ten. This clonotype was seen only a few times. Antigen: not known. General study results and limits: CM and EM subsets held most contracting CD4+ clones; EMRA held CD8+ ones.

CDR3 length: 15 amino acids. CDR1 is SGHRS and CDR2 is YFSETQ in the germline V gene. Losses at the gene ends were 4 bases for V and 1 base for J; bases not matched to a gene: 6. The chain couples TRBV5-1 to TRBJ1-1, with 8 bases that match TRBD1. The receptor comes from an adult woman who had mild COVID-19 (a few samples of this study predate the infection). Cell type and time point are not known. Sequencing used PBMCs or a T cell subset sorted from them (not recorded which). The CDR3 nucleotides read TGCGCCAGCAGCCCCCCGACAGGGGCGAACACTGAAGCTTTCTTT. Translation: CASSPPTGANTEAFF.